This TCR beta chain is from a study of identical twins (dated by TCRdb to the mid-2010s). A note on the overall study: To test whether fetal clonotypes persist, this study deep-sequenced TCR alpha and beta repertoires from monozygotic twins, from unrelated adults of various ages, and from cord blood. Replicate twin experiments were performed at different times using different library preparation protocols to rule out contamination. What the study reported, not specific to this receptor: A weaker excess of twin sharing was found in beta out-of-frame sequences because the signal-to-noise ratio was lowered by fewer shared sequences. Abundant cord blood beta clonotypes carried fewer insertions; young adult naive repertoires showed a weaker similar trend, while memory repertoires showed none. Zero-insertion analyses could be partly confounded by invariant T cells such as MAIT and iNKT, though diverse VJ usage argued against such confounding for most clonotypes. Recombination models systematically underestimated out-of-frame TCR alpha sharing in monozygotic twins but agreed with sharing between unrelated individuals. Conclusions relied on cross-sectional statistical analysis, since the same donors could not be followed over many years. Compared with coincidental sharing between unrelated individuals, out-of-frame TCR alpha sequences shared between twins showed an excess of sequences with low generation probability.

Library construction relied on 5' RACE. The listed sequencing device is Illumina HiSeq 2000. Template switching introduced a universal primer binding site; the final cDNA contained a unique molecular identifier, enabling accurate counting of TCR cDNA molecules. Specific primers in the conserved constant-segment region were used to synthesize first-strand cDNA for the TCR alpha and beta chains. Each cDNA library was double barcoded, with a SMART-Mk sample barcode plus Illumina barcodes, to control for contamination. TruSeq adapter sequences along with Illumina sample barcodes were introduced in two successive PCR steps. Sequencing of the TCR alpha and beta cDNA libraries was done on the Illumina HiSeq platform using custom primers. In the authors' own workflow: Raw reads were processed with MiGEC to extract unique molecular identifiers, and MiXCR was used to determine CDR3 positions. For each individual, recombination models were inferred using an EM algorithm with the repgenHMM and IGoR tools. The analysis of shared clonotypes was done with the tcR package in R, with sharing normalized by the product of cloneset sizes. Out-of-frame nonproductive sequences were analyzed to study raw recombination free of thymic and clonal selection effects. TCRdb trimmed public reads at Q25 via fastp, called clones via MiXCR and kept in-frame beta chains. Identical CDR3 proteins give one entry, which carries the most common genes and DNA. These V and J calls rely on TCRdb rather than the paper's analysis. Here the sample has 450,000 or so distinct CDR3 sequences; over 11% occur a single time. Clones ranked in the top ten supply approximately 0.9% of the sample.

A remark on this clonotype: What antigen it recognizes has not been identified. The CDR3 end shows no conserved phenylalanine or tryptophan, and so a read error is likely.

CDR1 and CDR2 are drawn from the germline V gene: SGHDT, YYEEEE. V was cut back by 4 bases and J by 7 bases, leaving a gap of 8 bases between them. The CDR3 contains 11 residues when both ends are counted. Only the CDR3 part of the read is kept: 33 bases, read in frame from the first base. Every donor was a healthy Caucasian. The twin cohort consisted of three pairs of female monozygotic twins, all aged roughly 18 to 29 years. Positive isolation kits from Invitrogen were used to isolate the CD4+ and CD8+ T cell populations. These data also formed part of another study, on yellow fever vaccine responses in identical twins. The other study reports the following: According to the authors, the vaccine-induced T cell response in identical twins seemed to be partly convergent and partly specific to each individual. In identical twins, the study followed T cell clones that responded to the vaccine with precision.

The TCR was taken from a woman younger than 35 in good health. Rearrangement joined TRBV5-6 to TRBJ1-2, with the D segment identity uncertain. Material: CD4+ T cells sorted from blood. The DNA sequence is given as TGTGCCAGCAGCGTGGGAAGTGGCTACACCTAC. It translates to CASSVGSGYTY.